A selection of T cell receptor beta chains follows, all from one sample in a study of technical replicates of blood from a handful of donors. Assay used: immunoSEQ multiplex PCR; TCRdb lists only in-frame clones, some missing. Counted here are around 85,000 clones, about 94% occurring once; the ten biggest clones make up 0.25%. Specimen: T cells isolated from PBMCs. These receptors all stem from a human donor in good health. Each CDR3 is given with its conserved first and last residue. Each record gives: CDR3 protein, V gene, J gene.

cdr3_aa: CASSIAGSPTDTQYF
v_call: TRBV19
j_call: TRBJ2-3

cdr3_aa: CASSFGGGRVNEQFF
v_call: TRBV5-1
j_call: TRBJ2-1

cdr3_aa: CASSLDGMNTEAFF
v_call: TRBV5-1
j_call: TRBJ1-1

cdr3_aa: CASSPSTGTGRRSSYGYTF
v_call: TRBV11-3
j_call: TRBJ1-2

cdr3_aa: CASSHVTSQDNEQFF
v_call: TRBV4-1
j_call: TRBJ2-1

cdr3_aa: CAWSFLGHLETQYF
v_call: TRBV30
j_call: TRBJ2-5

cdr3_aa: CASSPGGDSSYGYTF
v_call: TRBV5-1
j_call: TRBJ1-2

cdr3_aa: CASSQDRGYEQYF
v_call: TRBV4-1
j_call: TRBJ2-7

cdr3_aa: CASSSTSGGASYEQYF
v_call: TRBV6-5
j_call: TRBJ2-7

cdr3_aa: CASTPPGQSYEQYF
v_call: TRBV2
j_call: TRBJ2-7

cdr3_aa: CAWSPGAYEQYF
v_call: TRBV30
j_call: TRBJ2-7

cdr3_aa: CASTTIAGHTGELFF
v_call: TRBV19
j_call: TRBJ2-2

cdr3_aa: CASSDNPGEETQYF
v_call: TRBV7-6
j_call: TRBJ2-5

cdr3_aa: CASRRDDEQFF
v_call: TRBV2
j_call: TRBJ2-1

cdr3_aa: CASSQEDIAGLYEAFF
v_call: TRBV4-1
j_call: TRBJ1-1

cdr3_aa: CATSSETGGGFF
v_call: TRBV15
j_call: TRBJ2-1

cdr3_aa: CASSLGTPYEQYF
v_call: TRBV7-8
j_call: TRBJ2-7

cdr3_aa: CASSLNTYEQYF
v_call: TRBV5-1
j_call: TRBJ2-7

cdr3_aa: CASSEYGTGGTEAFF
v_call: TRBV25-1
j_call: TRBJ1-1

cdr3_aa: CASSPWDRRLNTGELFF
v_call: TRBV5-4
j_call: TRBJ2-2

cdr3_aa: CAISDRGDEKLFF
v_call: TRBV6-1
j_call: TRBJ1-4

cdr3_aa: CASSLLGQGSEEQYF
v_call: TRBV5-1
j_call: TRBJ2-7

cdr3_aa: CASSRGTSGSYNSPLHF
v_call: TRBV5-1
j_call: TRBJ1-6

cdr3_aa: CASSQGGLAVYNEQFF
v_call: TRBV4-1
j_call: TRBJ2-1

cdr3_aa: CASSGGTRSTQYF
v_call: TRBV5-1
j_call: TRBJ2-5

cdr3_aa: CSAPEGQEINYGYTF
v_call: TRBV29-1
j_call: TRBJ1-2

cdr3_aa: CATSRDPNTEAFF
v_call: TRBV15
j_call: TRBJ1-1

cdr3_aa: CASSAGLADSYEQYF
v_call: TRBV9
j_call: TRBJ2-7

cdr3_aa: CASSSQGAGNTIYF
v_call: TRBV5-1
j_call: TRBJ1-3

cdr3_aa: CASSSSTGVEPQHF
v_call: TRBV2
j_call: TRBJ1-5

cdr3_aa: CASSESTDYSEQYF
v_call: TRBV25-1
j_call: TRBJ2-7

cdr3_aa: CASSEATNGTSGPIYEQYF
v_call: TRBV2
j_call: TRBJ2-7

cdr3_aa: CAISGGLGTGGGQPQHF
v_call: TRBV10-3
j_call: TRBJ1-5

cdr3_aa: CASSYRGSYEQYF
v_call: TRBV6-5
j_call: TRBJ2-7

cdr3_aa: CASRIERIHSYEQYF
v_call: TRBV28
j_call: TRBJ2-7

cdr3_aa: CARLPVRELFF
v_call: TRBV2
j_call: TRBJ2-2

cdr3_aa: CASSRDINQPQHF
v_call: TRBV5-1
j_call: TRBJ1-5

cdr3_aa: CASRGPGAASEQYF
v_call: TRBV28
j_call: TRBJ2-7

cdr3_aa: CASSQGQIATNEKLFF
v_call: TRBV4-1
j_call: TRBJ1-4

cdr3_aa: CASSPPGRGPNTGELFF
v_call: TRBV18
j_call: TRBJ2-2

cdr3_aa: CASSLSLGGGDEKLFF
v_call: TRBV27
j_call: TRBJ1-4

cdr3_aa: CASTRAGGRETQYF
v_call: TRBV7-9
j_call: TRBJ2-5